This paragraph covers one TCR beta chain sequence. Per germline, CDR1 MNHNS and CDR2 SASEGT. Trimming pared 6 bases from V and 0 bases from J, leaving 17 bases between. This CDR3 region has 16 residues. This entry belongs to a study of T cells in Graves' hyperthyroidism and ophthalmopathy. From RNA transcripts, TCR beta CDR3 regions were amplified. A set of HTBI primers served as the primers for a first-round RT-PCR of the TCR CDR3. One entry per CDR3 protein results from TCRdb running MiXCR on the multiplex PCR reads. The repertoire has fewer than 650,000 distinct CDR3 sequences, roughly 15% of them found once; the top ten carry roughly 4.3%.

The origin of this receptor is a woman aged 40 to 50 with Graves' ophthalmopathy. This chain links TRBV6-1 with TRBJ1-1; D uncertain. Sequencing was performed on blood. The CDR3 DNA sequence: TGTGCCAGCAGCGGGCCTCAGAAGAGGATGAACACTGAAGCTTTCTTT. It specifies CASSGPQKRMNTEAFF.